Presented here are 13 T cell receptor beta chains from one specimen sequenced in a study of spatial heterogeneity in lung cancer. Each CDR3 protein is one row after TCRdb ran MiXCR on the 5' RACE reads. This sample has about 29,000 distinct CDR3 sequences; 7.5% to 9.5% occur once, and the top ten carry roughly 35%. Regarding time point: sample taken at primary tumor resection. Whole RNA, isolated from tumor, nontumor lung or frozen PBMC, was sequenced without prior sorting. This specimen consisted of PBMCs, obtained at surgery. The receptor set was obtained from a female donor with early-stage non-small cell lung cancer.

This clonotype was recorded at least ten times. The chain combines TRBV4-1 with TRBJ2-3; TRBD2 matches at 8 bases. The CDR3 runs to 21 residues. CDR1 is MGHRA, CDR2 YSYEKL, per germline. V shed 0 bases and J 4 bases; nucleotides not matched to a gene: 21. For the CDR3, the DNA is TGCGCCAGCAGCCAAGATATAAGGGCGGGAGGTATGATTGGACCTCCAGATACGCAGTATTTT. The encoded protein is CASSQDIRAGGMIGPPDTQYF.

In its sample, this clonotype was seen many times. The chain joins TRBV4-3 to TRBJ2-2, with D unclear. Germline lookup yields CDR1 LGHNA and CDR2 YSLEER. CDR3 length: 14 amino acids. V shed 4 bases and J shed 1 base, with 7 bases lying between them. CDR3 nucleotides: TGCGCCAGCAGCCGGAACCTGAACACCGGGGAGCTGTTTTTT. This translates into CASSRNLNTGELFF.

In its sample, this clonotype was seen many times. The chain combines TRBV29-1 with TRBJ2-1, with TRBD2 matching over 8 bases. The V segment lost 0 bases and the J segment 6 bases; nucleotides outside the gene matches: 16. The V gene's germline CDR1 is SQVTM and CDR2 ANQGSEA. CDR3 length: 18 residues. CDR3 coding DNA: TGCAGCGTTGAAGATCTCATGCTGCGGGGGGCGCACGGCAATGAGCAGTTCTTC. Translating gives CSVEDLMLRGAHGNEQFF.

This clonotype has a count of ten or more. The chain has TRBV7-6 and TRBJ1-4; 8 nucleotides align to TRBD1. Germline CDR1 and CDR2: SGHVS and FNYEAQ. This CDR3 region has 14 residues. With V trimmed by 5 bases and J by 7 bases, 6 bases remained unmatched. The CDR3: CASSPGGHGEKLFF. CDR3 DNA: TGTGCCAGCAGCCCAGGGGGCCATGGTGAAAAACTGTTTTTT.

The sample holds many counts of this clonotype. The rearrangement joins TRBV2 to TRBJ2-1; 7 bases fit TRBD2. Germline V lookup: CDR1 SNHLY, CDR2 FYNNEI. Unmatched junction bases numbered 5, after V lost 7 bases and J lost 2 bases. CDR3 length equals 14 residues. The CDR3 protein is CASKSGGAYNEQFF. The CDR3 bases are TGTGCCAGCAAATCGGGGGGTGCCTACAATGAGCAGTTCTTC.

The chain carries TRBV24-1 and TRBJ2-3, with D possibly called TRBD1 or TRBD2 (6 bases each). V was cut by 11 bases and J by 1 base, with 18 bases left in between. The CDR3 is 15 amino acids. CDR1 and CDR2 from the germline V gene are KGHDR and SFDVKD. As DNA, the CDR3 is TGTGCCAACGGGGGCAGGGAAGCCCGCACAGATACGCAGTATTTT. It is translated as CANGGREARTDTQYF.

In this sample, this clonotype turned up many times. This rearrangement joins TRBV18 to TRBJ2-3; D unresolved. This CDR3 has 13 amino acids. CDR1 is KGHSH and CDR2 is LQKENI in the germline V gene. Trimming stripped 2 bases from V and 2 bases from J, with 5 bases between. The CDR3 DNA reads TGTGCCAGCTCACCAGGGGACACAGATACGCAGTATTTT. It yields the protein CASSPGDTDTQYF.

This clonotype appeared many times. The chain combines TRBV19 with TRBJ1-5; 8 nucleotides match TRBD1. CDR3 length: 14 amino acids. The V gene's germline CDR1 is LNHDA and CDR2 SQIVND (reference sequence). V shed 6 bases and J 5 bases; nucleotides not matched to a gene: 6. CDR3 coding DNA: TGTGCCAGTAGCGGACAGGGCGCGTATCAGCCCCAGCATTTT. This sequence encodes CASSGQGAYQPQHF.

This clonotype has at least ten counts. V is TRBV9 and J is TRBJ2-5; TRBD2 aligns across 7 bases. Germline CDR1 SGDLS, CDR2 YYNGEE. CDR3 length: 15 amino acids. V shed 0 bases and J 4 bases; nucleotides not matched to a gene: 6. CDR3 sequence: CASSVGLAAGETQYF. The CDR3 nucleotides read TGTGCCAGCAGCGTAGGGCTAGCGGCAGGAGAGACCCAGTACTTC. The variable domain in full, with the rest retrieved from reference TRBV9 and TRBJ2-5, is DSGVTQTPKHLITATGQRVTLRCSPRSGDLSVYWYQQSLDQGLQFLIQYYNGEERAKGNILERFSAQQFPDLHSELNLSSLELGDSALYFCASSVGLAAGETQYFGPGTRLLVL.

This clonotype was detected ten times or more. The chain links TRBV23-1 to TRBJ2-7; TRBD2 agrees at 10 bases. TRBV23-1 is assigned to the ORF class and has an uncertain function. The CDR3 consists of 20 residues. Trimming cost V 8 bases and J 0 bases; bases outside gene matches: 22. The CDR3 loop is CASLRCRSPLAGASSYEQYF. DNA for the CDR3: TGCGCCAGCCTCCGCTGCAGAAGTCCCCTAGCGGGAGCCTCCTCCTACGAGCAGTACTTC.

The V call is TRBV28, the J call TRBJ2-7, with D perhaps TRBD1 (6 bases). CDR1 and CDR2 (germline): MDHEN, SYDVKM. The ends were cut back, 8 bases at V and 1 base at J, with 9 bases in the middle. The CDR3 has 12 residues. CDR3: CASGTGSYEQYF. CDR3 bases: TGTGCCAGCGGAACAGGGTCCTACGAGCAGTACTTC.

This clonotype was observed a handful of times. The chain has TRBV12-3 or TRBV12-4 and TRBJ2-1, with D maybe TRBD2 (5 bases). CDR3 length: 13 amino acids. Trimming took off 5 bases at V and 8 bases at J, with 13 bases between the two ends. CDR3 DNA: TGTGCCAGCAGTACGTATGGGAGCGATGAGCAGTTCTTC. The encoded protein is CASSTYGSDEQFF.

Ten or more counts support this clonotype. The J gene is TRBJ1-5, the V gene TRBV10-2; TRBD1 agrees at 11 bases. Germline V gene sequence: CDR1 WSHSY, CDR2 SAAADI. V lost 8 bases and J lost 6; bases outside the gene matches: 9. This CDR3 has 15 residues. CDR3 in DNA: TGCGCCAGCGCGGTGGGACAGGGGGTTGGTCAGCCCCAGCATTTT. The encoded protein is CASAVGQGVGQPQHF.